The 27 T cell receptor beta chains in this list originate from one sample, sequenced in a study of T-cell reconstitution after alpha-beta-depleted transplantation in children. Unique molecular identifiers were used to barcode this TCRbeta library. A single record per CDR3 protein comes from TCRdb applying MiXCR to the PCR reads. The top ten hold less than 30% of the sample, which has fewer than 550,000 distinct CDR3 sequences, 16% seen once. The sequencing used PBMCs, mostly from graft donor cells, collected 360 days after TCRalphabeta/CD19-depleted stem cell transplant. The receptors stem from a boy less than two years old who had a stem cell transplant for Wiskott-Aldrich syndrome, so the T cells may come from the graft donor.

This clonotype was counted a few times. The chain carries TRBV2 and TRBJ2-7; 10 bases are shared with TRBD1. This CDR3 is built from 13 residues. J was trimmed by 4 bases and V by 6 bases; bases with no gene match: 3. Germline V lookup: CDR1 SNHLY, CDR2 FYNNEI. Written as DNA, the CDR3 is TGTGCCAGCAGAGGGGGACAGGGGTACGAGCAGTACTTC. It translates to CASRGGQGYEQYF.

The chain employs TRBV24-1 and TRBJ2-5; unclear D gene. V dropped 7 bases and J dropped 3 bases, with 5 bases sitting between them. The CDR3 is made up of 11 amino acids. Germline V gene lookup returns CDR1 KGHDR and CDR2 SFDVKD. The CDR3 region has the DNA TGTGCCACCAGCTTAAAAGAGACCCAGTACTTC. Translation gives CATSLKETQYF.

This clonotype was recorded at least ten times. J is TRBJ2-7 and V is TRBV13; no firm D call. Deletions cut 4 bases from V and 6 bases from J, with 10 bases between. Germline CDR1 is PRHDT and CDR2 is FYEKMQ (reference sequence). This CDR3 region has 12 residues. CDR3 sequence: CASSYQLGEQYF. The CDR3 DNA sequence: TGTGCCAGCAGCTACCAACTCGGCGAGCAGTACTTC.

This chain links TRBV10-3 with TRBJ2-4; D is perhaps TRBD2 (5 bases). Deletions cut 0 bases from V and 0 bases from J, with 12 bases between. The V gene's germline CDR1 is ENHRY and CDR2 SYGVKD. The CDR3 runs 17 residues. The CDR3 sequence: CAISESLGSGAKNIQYF. The CDR3 DNA reads as TGTGCCATCAGTGAGTCGCTGGGGAGTGGAGCCAAAAACATTCAGTACTTC.

This clonotype showed up just a few times. This chain joins TRBV9 and TRBJ2-3; 8 nucleotides line up with TRBD1. Trimming cost V 2 bases and J 0 bases; bases outside gene matches: 5. Germline V lookup: CDR1 SGDLS, CDR2 YYNGEE. The CDR3 loop spans 16 amino acids. CDR3 in DNA: TGTGCCAGCAGCGTGTCGACAGGGGTAAGCACAGATACGCAGTATTTT. Protein product: CASSVSTGVSTDTQYF.

The chain links TRBV10-2 to TRBJ2-3; D not certain. Trimming pared 0 bases from V and 5 bases from J, leaving 6 bases between. The CDR3 sequence is 13 residues long. Germline lookup yields CDR1 WSHSY and CDR2 SAAADI. The CDR3 sequence: CASSESGRDTQYF. The CDR3, as DNA: TGCGCCAGCAGTGAGTCAGGGCGAGATACGCAGTATTTT.

The rearrangement uses TRBV15 and TRBJ2-1, with 8 bases matching TRBD1. The V segment lost 5 bases and the J segment 2 bases; nucleotides outside the gene matches: 8. The germline V gene has CDR1 LNHNV and CDR2 YYDKDF (reference sequence). The CDR3 totals 16 residues. Written as DNA, the CDR3 is TGTGCCACCAGCGACCCCCGACAGGGGCCCTACAATGAGCAGTTCTTC. This codes for CATSDPRQGPYNEQFF.

The genes are TRBV10-3 and TRBJ2-7; TRBD1 is a possible D gene (5 bases). V was clipped by 6 bases and J by 11 bases, with 14 bases between them. The CDR3 consists of 11 residues. CDR1 ENHRY and CDR2 SYGVKD come from the germline V gene. The CDR3 reads CAIRGQGEEYF. CDR3 coding DNA: TGTGCCATCAGGGGGCAGGGCGAAGAGTACTTC.

The chain joins TRBV10-3 to TRBJ2-5, with D unresolved. Germline V gene lookup returns CDR1 ENHRY and CDR2 SYGVKD. This CDR3 has 13 amino acids. Trimming removed 3 bases from V and 4 bases from J, with 9 bases in between. The CDR3 DNA reads as TGTGCCATCAGTGAAGTGGATGGAGAGACCCAGTACTTC. Translating gives CAISEVDGETQYF.

This clonotype has just a few counts. V is TRBV28 and J is TRBJ2-7, with D maybe TRBD2 (6 bases). V dropped 3 bases and J dropped 3 bases, with 12 bases sitting between them. The V gene's germline CDR1 is MDHEN and CDR2 SYDVKM. This CDR3 has 14 amino acids. The CDR3: CASSFGGPNYEQYF. The CDR3 DNA follows: TGTGCCAGCAGTTTCGGGGGACCAAACTACGAGCAGTACTTC.

The chain's CDR3 is CASSLVQGAGTGELFF. CDR3 coding DNA: TGCGCCAGCAGCTTGGTCCAGGGGGCTGGGACCGGGGAGCTGTTTTTT. The V and J genes are TRBV5-1 and TRBJ2-2, with TRBD1 identical over 8 bases. The CDR3 has 16 residues. J lost 5 bases, V lost 0 bases, and 6 bases had no gene match. Germline lookup yields CDR1 SGHRS and CDR2 YFSETQ.

This clonotype was observed at least ten times. J is TRBJ2-3 and V is TRBV29-1; 9 bases match TRBD1. Germline CDR1 reads SQVTM; CDR2 reads ANQGSEA. The ends lost 5 bases at V and 4 bases at J; junction bases unmatched: 4. The CDR3 length is 13 residues. The CDR3 DNA reads as TGCAGCGTTTACAGGGGGCACGCAGATACGCAGTATTTT. Translation gives CSVYRGHADTQYF.

The gene calls are TRBV3-1 and TRBJ2-2, with unresolved D. CDR1 and CDR2 from the germline V gene are LGHDT and YNNKEL (reference sequence). The CDR3 consists of 14 residues. V was cut by 4 bases and J by 0 bases, with 6 bases left in between. The CDR3 DNA is TGTGCCAGCAGCCGAGCTCCGAACACCGGGGAGCTGTTTTTT. Translation: CASSRAPNTGELFF.

The chain has TRBV10-3 and TRBJ1-2; D may be TRBD1 (6 bases). The germline V gene encodes CDR1 ENHRY and CDR2 SYGVKD. Trimming left V 4 bases short and J 8 bases short, with 23 bases between. The CDR3 totals 16 residues. CDR3 in DNA: TGTGCCATCAGTGGGGGGACAAGGAACGCCTGGGAAGGCTACACCTTC. It yields the protein CAISGGTRNAWEGYTF.

V is TRBV2 and J is TRBJ2-5; D unresolved. Trimming left V 6 bases short and J 3 bases short, with 11 bases between. This CDR3 contains 13 residues. Per the germline V gene, CDR1 is SNHLY and CDR2 is FYNNEI. CDR3 bases: TGTGCCAGCAGAGAAAATTTTAAAGAGACCCAGTACTTC. Protein: CASRENFKETQYF. The full variable domain, its missing parts supplied by reference TRBV2 and TRBJ2-5, is EPEVTQTPSHQVTQMGQEVILRCVPISNHLYFYWYRQILGQKVEFLVSFYNNEISEKSEIFDDQFSVERPDGSNFTLKIRSTKLEDSAMYFCASRENFKETQYFGPGTRLLVL.

This clonotype was picked up a small number of times. The chain carries TRBV3-1 and TRBJ1-5; TRBD1 matches 7 bases. The ends lost 0 bases at V and 7 bases at J; junction bases unmatched: 6. The CDR3 totals 15 residues. Germline V gene lookup returns CDR1 LGHDT and CDR2 YNNKEL (reference sequence). DNA for the CDR3: TGTGCCAGCAGCCAAGATTTGAGGGGGCGACAGCCCCAGCATTTT. Protein sequence: CASSQDLRGRQPQHF. Based on the CDR3 plus reference TRBV3-1 and TRBJ1-5, the full variable domain is DTAVSQTPKYLVTQMGNDKSIKCEQNLGHDTMYWYKQDSKKFLKIMFSYNNKELIINETVPNRFSPKSPDKAHLNLHINSLELGDSAVYFCASSQDLRGRQPQHFGDGTRLSIL.

The V gene is TRBV18, the J gene TRBJ1-2, with D unresolved. The CDR3 totals 13 residues. Trimming took off 1 base at V and 6 bases at J, with 9 bases between the two ends. Germline values: CDR1 KGHSH, CDR2 LQKENI. The DNA of the CDR3 is TGTGCCAGCTCACCACTAACAGCTCATGGCTACACCTTC. It specifies CASSPLTAHGYTF.

J is TRBJ2-7 and V is TRBV5-5; 10 bases fit TRBD1. V lost 1 base and J lost 4; bases outside the gene matches: 8. This CDR3 has 16 residues. Germline V CDR1 and CDR2: SGHKS, YYEKEE (reference sequence). The CDR3 DNA sequence: TGTGCCAGCAGCTTGCAGGGACAGGGGATCGCGTACGAGCAGTACTTC. Protein sequence: CASSLQGQGIAYEQYF. Full variable domain (missing parts from reference TRBV5-5 and TRBJ2-7): DAGVTQSPTHLIKTRGQQVTLRCSPISGHKSVSWYQQVLGQGPQFIFQYYEKEERGRGNFPDRFSARQFPNYSSELNVNALLLGDSALYLCASSLQGQGIAYEQYFGPGTRLTVT.

This chain links TRBV7-8 with TRBJ2-7, with a tentative D call TRBD2 (5 bases). Trimming removed 2 bases at V and 5 bases at J, with 7 bases between. Germline V CDR1 and CDR2: SGHVS, FQNEAQ. This CDR3 region has 12 residues. The CDR3 bases are TGTGCCAGCAGCTTAAGGAGGCACGAGCAGTACTTC. Translation gives CASSLRRHEQYF.

This clonotype was recorded many times. The V call is TRBV13, the J call TRBJ2-7; TRBD1 aligns across 7 bases. CDR1 PRHDT and CDR2 FYEKMQ come from the germline V gene (reference sequence). The CDR3 runs 14 residues. With 4 bases clipped from V and 4 bases from J, the junction kept 7 bases outside the gene matches. Written as DNA, the CDR3 is TGTGCCAGCAGCTACCGACAGGGCGCGTACGAGCAGTACTTC. Amino acid sequence: CASSYRQGAYEQYF.

The V call is TRBV20-1, the J call TRBJ2-6, with a tentative D call TRBD2 (7 bases). The V end was cut by 2 bases, the J end by 0 bases, with 14 bases between. The CDR3 totals 17 residues. Germline CDR1 is DFQATT and CDR2 is SNEGSKA (reference sequence). This chain's CDR3 is CSARPAGTRSGANVLTF. The CDR3 coding sequence is TGCAGTGCTAGACCAGCGGGGACACGCTCTGGGGCCAACGTCCTGACTTTC.

The chain joins TRBV4-3 to TRBJ2-7, with TRBD1 matching over 7 bases. Per the germline V gene, CDR1 is LGHNA and CDR2 is YSLEER. This CDR3 comprises 15 residues. After removal of 4 bases from V and 0 bases from J, the junction contained 6 bases not matched to a gene. Here the CDR3 DNA reads TGCGCCAGCAGCCTAGGGACAGAGGCCTCCTACGAGCAGTACTTC. Amino acid sequence: CASSLGTEASYEQYF.

This clonotype has ten or more counts. The chain has TRBV6-5 and TRBJ2-3; 15 positions match TRBD2. The germline gives CDR1 MNHEY, CDR2 SVGAGI. The CDR3 has 17 residues. The junction had 5 bases not matched to a gene; V was cut back by 1 base and J by 6 bases. DNA for the CDR3: TGTGCCAGCAGTTACTGGACTAGCGGGGGGGCGAGGGATACGCAGTATTTT. Encoded protein: CASSYWTSGGARDTQYF.

In its sample, this clonotype was seen a few times. The gene calls are TRBV4-3 and TRBJ2-3; no clear D gene. CDR3 length equals 16 residues. Germline V gene sequence: CDR1 LGHNA, CDR2 YSLEER. Trimming stripped 0 bases from V and 9 bases from J, with 19 bases between. CDR3 residues: CASSQDFVGRSDTQYF. CDR3 bases: TGCGCCAGCAGCCAAGATTTTGTAGGGCGCAGCGACACGCAGTATTTT.

This clonotype was recorded a few times. This chain uses TRBV12-3 or TRBV12-4 with TRBJ2-5; 8 nucleotides agree with TRBD2. V was clipped by 1 base and J by 5 bases; unmatched bases: 24. The CDR3 covers 21 residues. The CDR3 DNA reads TGTGCCAGCAGTTTAGGTTACGGCGGGAGGCCAACGACGACTCCCAGGGAGACCCAGTACTTC. Translated: CASSLGYGGRPTTTPRETQYF.

V gene TRBV24-1 combines with J gene TRBJ2-1; D is undetermined. V was trimmed by 7 bases and J by 2 bases, leaving 8 bases between them. The CDR3 sequence is 13 residues long. Germline assignment: CDR1 KGHDR and CDR2 SFDVKD. Here the CDR3 reads CATRGWAYNEQFF. As DNA, the CDR3 is TGTGCCACCAGAGGGTGGGCCTACAATGAGCAGTTCTTC.

This clonotype occurred many times. The chain uses TRBV29-1 and TRBJ2-5, with a tentative D call TRBD2 (5 bases). The V gene lost 0 bases and the J gene lost 9 bases, with 8 bases spanning the gap. Per the germline V gene, CDR1 is SQVTM and CDR2 is ANQGSEA. The CDR3 covers 11 residues. CDR3 DNA sequence: TGCAGCGTTGAAGATTTCGGGGCCCAGTACTTC. This gives the protein CSVEDFGAQYF.